A single sample gave rise to the 21 T cell receptor gamma chains below, sequenced in a study of Vδ1+ human thymocytes. Antigens for these TCRs are unknown. The study's findings and limits: Thymic TRG and TRD repertoires appeared highly polyclonal, with Gaussian CDR3 length distributions.

RNA was extracted from the cells and then reverse transcribed. Multiplex PCR used pooled V-gene forward primers and a constant-region reverse primer to amplify CDR3s. TCRdb re-called the multiplex PCR reads using CATT. The table lists 35,000 or so gamma-chain clones, around 21% of them singletons. The sequencing input was Vdelta1+ gamma-delta thymocytes from the thymus. Subset meaning: FACS-sorted CD3+ TCRalphabeta- TCRVdelta1+ TCRVdelta2- thymocytes. The receptor set was obtained from a girl less than two years old who had congenital heart surgery.

The V gene is TRGV9, the J gene TRGJ1 or TRGJ2. V lost 0 bases, J lost 10 bases, and 12 bases stayed unmatched. CDR3 length: 14 residues. Per the germline V gene, CDR1 is GITISATS and CDR2 is ISYDGTV (reference sequence). The CDR3 protein is CALWEVQVTPKKLF. The CDR3 DNA is TGTGCCTTGTGGGAGGTGCAAGTTACTCCCAAGAAACTCTTT.

This clone was seen more than once but under ten times. This chain connects TRGV2 to TRGJ1 or TRGJ2. V was pared by 10 bases and J by 3 bases, with 6 bases of the junction left unmatched. The CDR3 is made up of 11 amino acids. Germline V CDR1 and CDR2: EGSNGY, YDSYNSKV. For the CDR3, the DNA is TGTGCCACATCGGTTTATTATAAGAAACTCTTT. It is translated as CATSVYYKKLF.

The sample holds a few counts of this clone. The chain carries TRGV2 and TRGJ1 or TRGJ2. This CDR3 has 15 residues. CDR1 EGSNGY and CDR2 YDSYNSKV come from the germline V gene. The J segment lost 0 bases and the V segment lost 4 bases, leaving 9 bases of the junction unmatched. CDR3 region: CATWDIDSNYYKKLF. The CDR3 region has the DNA TGTGCCACCTGGGATATTGATTCGAATTATTATAAGAAACTCTTT.

This clone came up a few times. The gene calls are TRGV3 and TRGJ1 or TRGJ2. J gave up 3 bases and V 0 bases, and 5 bases lay outside the gene matches. This CDR3 spans 14 amino acids. CDR1 and CDR2 (germline): VTNTFY, YDVSTARD (reference sequence). The chain's CDR3 is CATWDRRFYYKKLF. The DNA for the CDR3 is TGTGCCACCTGGGACAGGCGTTTTTATTATAAGAAACTCTTT.

The chain carries TRGV2 and TRGJ1 or TRGJ2. The CDR3 is 14 amino acids. V shed 6 bases, J shed 3 bases, and the junction held 11 bases outside the gene matches. Per germline, CDR1 EGSNGY and CDR2 YDSYNSKV. This CDR3 reads CATWTPRSYYKKLF. CDR3 nucleotide sequence: TGTGCCACCTGGACACCCAGGAGTTATTATAAGAAACTCTTT.

This clone showed up just a few times. The rearrangement links TRGV3 to TRGJ1 or TRGJ2. With V trimmed by 1 base and J by 12 bases, 6 bases remained unmatched. Germline CDR1 reads VTNTFY; CDR2 reads YDVSTARD (reference sequence). The CDR3 contains 11 residues. This CDR3 is CATWDSMWKLF. DNA of the CDR3: TGTGCCACCTGGGACAGTATGTGGAAACTCTTT.

This clone turned up a few times. A far larger clone is one nucleotide away, so this likely arose from a read error. The V and J genes are TRGV2 and TRGJ1 or TRGJ2. This CDR3 region has 12 residues. CDR1 and CDR2 from the germline V gene are EGSNGY and YDSYNSKV. The CDR3: CATWDGPYKELF. The DNA of the CDR3 is TGTGCCACCTGGGACGGGCCTTATAAGGAACTCTTT.

V usage is TRGV8 and J usage is TRGJP2. Germline CDR1 VENAVY, CDR2 YDSYNSRV. The CDR3 consists of 13 residues. Trimming cost V 0 bases and J 12 bases; bases outside gene matches: 7. CDR3 bases: TGTGCCACCTGGGATAGGCGAGGGGGGATCAAGACGTTT. It specifies CATWDRRGGIKTF.

The chain is built from TRGV3 and TRGJ1 or TRGJ2. The CDR3 runs to 12 residues. In germline, CDR1 is VTNTFY, CDR2 YDVSTARD (reference sequence). The trim removed 3 bases at V and 8 bases at J, leaving 7 bases unmatched. The CDR3 protein is CATWDPVNKKLF. In DNA, the CDR3 is TGTGCCACCTGGGACCCCGTAAATAAGAAACTCTTT.

This clone was picked up a small number of times. This chain connects TRGV4 to TRGJ1 or TRGJ2. Germline lookup yields CDR1 EGSTGY and CDR2 YDSYTSSV. The ends lost 0 bases at V and 5 bases at J; junction bases unmatched: 10. CDR3 length: 15 residues. CDR3 nucleotide sequence: TGTGCCACCTGGGATGGGCCAGGTTTAAATTATAAGAAACTCTTT. Translation: CATWDGPGLNYKKLF.

The chain joins TRGV5 to TRGJ1 or TRGJ2. V shed 6 bases, J shed 9 bases, and the junction held 5 bases outside the gene matches. The CDR3 extends over 10 amino acids. Germline V lookup: CDR1 VINAFY, CDR2 YDVSNSKD. The chain's CDR3 is CATWTSKKLF. The CDR3 region has the DNA TGTGCCACCTGGACCAGTAAGAAACTCTTT.

A few counts support this clone. Other DNA variants within this sample encode the same CDR3. V usage is TRGV8 and J usage is TRGJ1 or TRGJ2. The CDR3 totals 12 residues. The trim removed 4 bases at V and 7 bases at J, leaving 7 bases unmatched. Germline V lookup: CDR1 VENAVY, CDR2 YDSYNSRV. The CDR3 sequence is CATWDRRYKKLF. CDR3 in DNA: TGTGCCACCTGGGACCGTCGATATAAGAAACTCTTT.

This clone appeared a few times. Other DNA sequences in this sample translate to the same CDR3. The chain combines TRGV2 with TRGJ1 or TRGJ2. The CDR3 consists of 14 residues. Germline V lookup: CDR1 EGSNGY, CDR2 YDSYNSKV. V shed 0 bases and J 5 bases; nucleotides not matched to a gene: 7. As DNA, the CDR3 is TGTGCCACCTGGGACGGGCCGAGGGATTATAAGAAACTCTTT. It is translated as CATWDGPRDYKKLF.

The V call is TRGV3, the J call TRGJ1 or TRGJ2. Per the germline V gene, CDR1 is VTNTFY and CDR2 is YDVSTARD (reference sequence). CDR3 size: 11 residues. After removal of 2 bases from V and 15 bases from J, the junction contained 10 bases not matched to a gene. This CDR3 reads CATWDTQGALF. The CDR3 nucleotides are TGTGCCACCTGGGACACCCAAGGGGCACTCTTT.

This clone is medium-sized by share. This specimen includes other DNA sequences encoding the same CDR3. The chain is built from TRGV9 and TRGJP2. The CDR3 covers 13 residues. Germline lookup yields CDR1 GITISATS and CDR2 ISYDGTV (reference sequence). V shed 0 bases, J shed 6 bases, and the junction held 1 base outside the gene matches. CDR3 sequence reads: CALWEVRDWIKTF. In DNA form, the CDR3 reads TGTGCCTTGTGGGAGGTGCGTGATTGGATCAAGACGTTT.

On this clone: The identical CDR3 is also encoded by other nucleotide sequences in the sample. The gene calls are TRGV4 and TRGJ1 or TRGJ2. Per the germline V gene, CDR1 is EGSTGY and CDR2 is YDSYTSSV. The CDR3 has 13 amino acids. The ends lost 0 bases at V and 6 bases at J; junction bases unmatched: 5. CDR3 DNA: TGTGCCACCTGGGATGGGATCGGTTATAAGAAACTCTTT. It is translated as CATWDGIGYKKLF.

This clone has a handful of counts. Other DNA sequences in the same sample also yield this CDR3. The J gene is TRGJP2, the V gene TRGV8. Germline-derived CDR1 and CDR2 are VENAVY and YDSYNSRV. V trimming: 1 base; J trimming: 3 bases; junction bases outside the gene matches: 5. The CDR3 loop spans 15 amino acids. The CDR3 nucleotides read TGTGCCACCTGGGATAGAAATGGTAGTGATTGGATCAAGACGTTT. It encodes CATWDRNGSDWIKTF.

This clone was observed a few times. This sample also contains other DNA sequences that code for the same CDR3. The V gene is TRGV9, the J gene TRGJP1. Germline-derived CDR1 and CDR2 are GITISATS and ISYDGTV (reference sequence). V shed 3 bases and J 0 bases; nucleotides not matched to a gene: 4. The CDR3 is 15 residues long. The CDR3 nucleotides read TGTGCCTTGTGGGAGTCAAATACCACTGGTTGGTTCAAGATATTT. This gives the protein CALWESNTTGWFKIF.

This chain links TRGV3 with TRGJ1 or TRGJ2. The CDR3 has 12 residues. Germline V lookup: CDR1 VTNTFY, CDR2 YDVSTARD (reference sequence). With V trimmed by 3 bases and J by 9 bases, 8 bases remained unmatched. The CDR3 DNA sequence: TGTGCCACCTGGGACGGCACCCTTAAGAAACTCTTT. Amino acids: CATWDGTLKKLF.

To note about this clone: This sequence may be a read error, since a much larger clone differs from it by one base. This chain uses TRGV9 with TRGJ1 or TRGJ2. This CDR3 comprises 12 residues. The V gene's germline CDR1 is GITISATS and CDR2 ISYDGTV (reference sequence). The junction had 4 bases not matched to a gene; V was cut back by 5 bases and J by 3 bases. For the CDR3, the DNA is TGTGCCTTGTGGGGGGCTTATTATAAGAAACTCTTT. Translating gives CALWGAYYKKLF.

This rearrangement joins TRGV9 to TRGJ1 or TRGJ2. The CDR3 totals 11 residues. Germline V gives CDR1 GITISATS, CDR2 ISYDGTV (reference sequence). The ends lost 12 bases at V and 11 bases at J; junction bases unmatched: 16. As DNA, the CDR3 is TGTGCCCCATTCCGGGCTATAGAGAAACTCTTT. Translating gives CAPFRAIEKLF.